The present T cell receptor beta chain was sequenced within a study of CD8 T cells in ankylosing spondylitis. Study outcomes and limitations: Typical of ankylosing spondylitis blood, it appeared, was a TCR beta motif of eight highly homologous variants. CD8+ by phenotype, disease-linked clones were relatively rare in peripheral blood. A subset of motif variants has previously been described in the synovial fluid and blood of reactive arthritis.

Trimming removed 5 bases from V and 2 bases from J, with 13 bases in between. The CDR3 extends over 14 amino acids. The V gene's germline CDR1 is SEHNR and CDR2 FQNEAQ (reference sequence). This clonotype occurred many times. Its antigen is unknown. With molecular barcodes, quantitative 5'-RACE was used to make the TCR beta libraries. TCRdb recomputed calls from the 5' RACE reads with MiXCR, one row per CDR3 protein. Among some 240,000 distinct CDR3 sequences listed, less than 10% were seen once. The sequence derives from a male donor with ankylosing spondylitis or in good health (not recorded which). Material: blood, either unsorted or a sorted T cell fraction (not recorded which). This chain joins TRBV7-9 and TRBJ2-7; D remains ambiguous. The CDR3: CASSPQGTPYEQYF. The CDR3 bases are TGTGCCAGCAGCCCACAAGGCACACCCTACGAGCAGTACTTC.